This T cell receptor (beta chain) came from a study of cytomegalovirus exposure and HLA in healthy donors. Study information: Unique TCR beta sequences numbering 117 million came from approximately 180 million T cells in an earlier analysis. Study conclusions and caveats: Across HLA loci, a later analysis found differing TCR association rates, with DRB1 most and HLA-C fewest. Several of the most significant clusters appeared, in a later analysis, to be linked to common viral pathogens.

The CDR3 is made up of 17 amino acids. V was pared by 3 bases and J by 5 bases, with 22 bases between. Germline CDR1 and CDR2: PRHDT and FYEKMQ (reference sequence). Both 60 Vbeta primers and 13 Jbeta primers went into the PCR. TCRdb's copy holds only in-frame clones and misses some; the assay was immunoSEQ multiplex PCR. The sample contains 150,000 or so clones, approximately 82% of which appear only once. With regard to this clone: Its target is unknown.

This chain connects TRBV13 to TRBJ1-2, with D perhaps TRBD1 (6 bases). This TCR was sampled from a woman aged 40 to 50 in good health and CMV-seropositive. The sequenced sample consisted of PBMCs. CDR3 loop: CASSLRDNPGRRYGYTF. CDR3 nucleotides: TGTGCCAGCAGCTTGAGGGACAACCCCGGACGGAGATATGGCTACACCTTC.